This T cell receptor (beta chain) was recovered during a study of T cells after yellow fever vaccination (dated by TCRdb to the late 2010s). Background for the entire study: Libraries from fractions with low cell numbers were prepared with the SMART-Seq v4 Ultra Low Input RNA kit. To follow T-cell clones before and after primary and booster YFV17D yellow fever vaccination, bulk TCR alpha and beta repertoires were sequenced over time. Two healthy male donors, one aged 18 to 29 and one aged 30 to 39 years, were included in the cohort. Blood samples were taken at several timepoints before and after primary and secondary immunization, and bulk PBMC replicates and cell subsets were isolated. Study-wide conclusions, independent of this receptor: Most clones expanded after primary vaccination were re-detected after the booster (around 96% of CD4 and about 88% of CD8), suggesting broad memory maintenance. Because the study included only a couple of donors, the extent to which the findings can be generalized is limited. A small fraction of clonotypes appeared in both the CD4 and CD8 compartments, likely as a result of convergent recombination. Computational filtering was required because FACS-sorted repertoires could contain abundant contaminating clonotypes from the bulk population. The secondary T-cell response was weaker than the primary response but faster, peaking on day 5 instead of day 15.

TCR cDNA was synthesized by 5'RACE template switching, through which a universal primer site and unique molecular identifiers were introduced. Priming of cDNA synthesis was performed from both the TCR alpha and TCR beta constant segments. Library amplification used two PCR steps, and the second PCR step added sample barcodes and sequencing adapters. Sequencing of libraries was done on Illumina HiSeq 2500 (2x100 bp) or NovaSeq (2x150 bp). The paper's data handling went like this. MIGEC handled demultiplexing of reads and collapsing into UMI consensus sequences, while MiXCR performed V(D)J alignment. Vaccine-responding clonotypes were identified with edgeR using replicate PBMC samples, with FDR below 0.01 and a log2 fold change above 5 up to day 15 being required. CD4 or CD8 identity was assigned to each bulk clonotype according to whether the clonotype was present at higher abundance in the sequenced CD4 repertoire or the sequenced CD8 repertoire. Clonotypes enriched at least 10-fold in dextramer-positive versus dextramer-negative fractions were classed as NS4B-specific, and CD4-biased clonotypes were left out. TCRdb ran its own pipeline on the public reads, namely fastp trimming at Q25 and MiXCR clone calling, and kept in-frame beta chains. Every entry covers one CDR3 protein and lists the most common genes and DNA from its rows. TCRdb, not the original authors, processed these V and J calls. For this sample the table gives about 96,000 distinct CDR3 sequences, of which approximately 8.4% were detected only once. The ten largest clones take up 16% of the sample.

Read against the paper, the sample's treatment or condition label means: live attenuated yellow fever vaccine strain. PBMCs were isolated from peripheral blood using a standard Ficoll-Paque protocol. Epitope-specific CD8 T cells were sorted with a dextramer loaded with the yellow fever NS4B epitope peptide, and anti-CD3 and anti-CD8 staining was applied. TriZol was used to extract RNA from bulk PBMCs, CD4 and CD8 fractions, and dextramer-positive and dextramer-negative fractions. This clonotype was detected a few times. Base qualities are missing; no much larger clone stands one base away. The cysteine opens and the phenylalanine closes a CDR3 of 14 amino acids. CDR3 DNA is the only sequence kept; it has 42 bases, read in frame from the first base. The germline V gene (reference sequence) gives CDR1 as LNHDA and CDR2 as SQIVND. V was cut back by 6 bases and J by 2 bases, leaving a gap of 8 bases between them.

The sample in question was CD8+ T cells not binding an NS4B(214-222) dextramer, sorted from PBMCs, obtained roughly 14 days after the first yellow fever vaccination. The cell subset or site label corresponds to: NS4B epitope dextramer-negative CD8 T cells. The clonotype was recovered from a man between 18 and 29 years old who received the YFV17D yellow fever vaccine. The sequence is built from TRBV19 and TRBJ1-6; no D gene can be assigned with confidence. In nucleotide form, the sequence is TGTGCCAGTAGAATCGGGACCTATAATTCACCCCTCCACTTT. Its coded protein is CASRIGTYNSPLHF.